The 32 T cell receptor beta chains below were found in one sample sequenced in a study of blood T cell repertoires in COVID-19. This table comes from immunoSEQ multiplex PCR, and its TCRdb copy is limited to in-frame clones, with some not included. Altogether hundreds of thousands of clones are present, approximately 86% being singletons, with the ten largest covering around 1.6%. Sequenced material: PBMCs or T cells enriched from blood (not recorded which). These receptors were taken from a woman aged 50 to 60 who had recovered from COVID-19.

The DNA of the CDR3 is TGTGCCAGCAGCGCAGGGGGCCAAAGCTCCTACAATGAGCAGTTCTTC. Translation gives CASSAGGQSSYNEQFF. V and J are TRBV7-9 and TRBJ2-1; 8 nucleotides agree with TRBD1. Germline V gene lookup returns CDR1 SEHNR and CDR2 FQNEAQ (reference sequence). The CDR3 is 16 residues long. V trimming: 5 bases; J trimming: 0 bases; junction bases outside the gene matches: 6.

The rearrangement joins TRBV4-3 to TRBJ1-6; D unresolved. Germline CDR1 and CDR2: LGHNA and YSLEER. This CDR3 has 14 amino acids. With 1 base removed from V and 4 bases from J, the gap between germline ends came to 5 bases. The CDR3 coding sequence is TGCGCCAGCAGCCAAGGCAGTTATAATTCACCCCTCCACTTT. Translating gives CASSQGSYNSPLHF.

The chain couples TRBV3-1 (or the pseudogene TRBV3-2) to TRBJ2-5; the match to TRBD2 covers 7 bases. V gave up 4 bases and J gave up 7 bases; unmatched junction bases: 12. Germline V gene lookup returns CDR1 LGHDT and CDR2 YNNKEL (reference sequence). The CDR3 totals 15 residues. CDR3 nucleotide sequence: TGTGCCAGCAGCCTACGCGGCGGGAGTGATATGACCCAGTACTTC. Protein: CASSLRGGSDMTQYF.

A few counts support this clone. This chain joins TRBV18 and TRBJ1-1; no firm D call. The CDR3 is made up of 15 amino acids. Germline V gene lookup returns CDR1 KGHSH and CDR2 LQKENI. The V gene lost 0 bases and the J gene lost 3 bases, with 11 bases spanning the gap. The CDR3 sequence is CASSPPSGSHTEAFF. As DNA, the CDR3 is TGTGCCAGCTCACCACCTTCGGGGTCCCACACTGAAGCTTTCTTT.

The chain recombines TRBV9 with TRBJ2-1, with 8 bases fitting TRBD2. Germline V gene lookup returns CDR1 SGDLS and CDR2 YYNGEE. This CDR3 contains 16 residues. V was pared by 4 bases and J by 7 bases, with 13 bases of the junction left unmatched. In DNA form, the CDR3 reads TGTGCCAGCAGCTCTAGAATGGGACTAGTTCTGAATGAGCAGTTCTTC. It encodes CASSSRMGLVLNEQFF.

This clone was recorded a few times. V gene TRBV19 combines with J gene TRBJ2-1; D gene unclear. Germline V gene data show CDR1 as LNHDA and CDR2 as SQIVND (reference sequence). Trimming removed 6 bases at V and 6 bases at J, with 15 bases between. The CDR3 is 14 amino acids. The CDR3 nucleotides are TGTGCCAGTAGCATTCGTGCGGATCCCAATGAGCAGTTCTTC. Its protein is CASSIRADPNEQFF.

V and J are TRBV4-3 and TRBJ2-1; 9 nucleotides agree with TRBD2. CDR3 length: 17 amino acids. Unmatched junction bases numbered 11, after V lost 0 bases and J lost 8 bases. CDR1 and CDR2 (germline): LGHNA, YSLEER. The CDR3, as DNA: TGCGCCAGCAGCCAAGACCGCATTAGCGGGAGTCAAGATGAGCAGTTCTTC. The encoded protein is CASSQDRISGSQDEQFF.

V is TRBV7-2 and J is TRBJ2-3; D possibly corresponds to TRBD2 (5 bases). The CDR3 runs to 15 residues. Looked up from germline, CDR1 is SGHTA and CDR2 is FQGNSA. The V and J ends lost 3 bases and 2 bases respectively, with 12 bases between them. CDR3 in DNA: TGTGCCAGCAGCTTGTCCAGCGGCCTCACAGATACGCAGTATTTT. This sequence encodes CASSLSSGLTDTQYF.

The CDR3 DNA is TGTGCCAGCAGAGACAGCCTCTCTGGAAACACCATATATTTT. It is translated as CASRDSLSGNTIYF. The V and J genes are TRBV2 and TRBJ1-3; D is perhaps TRBD1 (5 bases). Trimming cost V 6 bases and J 0 bases, with 9 bases left between them. The CDR3 consists of 14 residues. CDR1 is SNHLY, CDR2 FYNNEI, per germline.

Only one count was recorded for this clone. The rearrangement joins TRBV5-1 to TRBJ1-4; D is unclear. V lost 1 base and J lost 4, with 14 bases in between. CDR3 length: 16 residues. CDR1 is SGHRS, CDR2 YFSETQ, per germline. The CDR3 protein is CASSLSVGLGNEKLFF. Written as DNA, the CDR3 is TGCGCCAGCAGCTTGTCTGTTGGGCTGGGTAATGAAAAACTGTTTTTT.

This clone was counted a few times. The CDR3: CASSAGGQRNTEAFF. The CDR3 coding sequence is TGTGCCAGCAGCGCTGGTGGACAACGGAACACTGAAGCTTTCTTT. The genes are TRBV7-6 and TRBJ1-1; a possible D gene is TRBD1 (5 bases). The CDR3 covers 15 residues. CDR1 SGHVS and CDR2 FNYEAQ come from the germline V gene. Trimming took off 5 bases at V and 1 base at J, with 14 bases between the two ends.

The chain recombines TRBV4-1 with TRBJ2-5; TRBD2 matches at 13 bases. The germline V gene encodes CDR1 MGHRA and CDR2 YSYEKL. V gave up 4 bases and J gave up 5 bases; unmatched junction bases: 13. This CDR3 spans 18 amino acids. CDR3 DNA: TGCGCCAGCAGCCGCTTCCCCCTAGAGACTAGCGGGAGGGAGACCCAGTACTTC. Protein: CASSRFPLETSGRETQYF.

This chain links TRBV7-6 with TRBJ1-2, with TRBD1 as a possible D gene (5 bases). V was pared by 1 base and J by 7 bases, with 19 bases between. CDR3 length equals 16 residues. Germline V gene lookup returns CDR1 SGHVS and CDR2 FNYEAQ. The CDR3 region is CASSLEVAGPLSGYTF. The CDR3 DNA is TGTGCCAGCAGCTTAGAGGTGGCGGGGCCGTTATCTGGCTACACCTTC.

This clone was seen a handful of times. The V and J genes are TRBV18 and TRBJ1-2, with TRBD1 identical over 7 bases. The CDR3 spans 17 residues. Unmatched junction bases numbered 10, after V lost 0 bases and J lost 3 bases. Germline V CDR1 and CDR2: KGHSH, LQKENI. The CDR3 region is CASSPPTPTGDYYGYTF. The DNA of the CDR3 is TGTGCCAGCTCACCACCAACGCCCACAGGGGACTACTATGGCTACACCTTC.

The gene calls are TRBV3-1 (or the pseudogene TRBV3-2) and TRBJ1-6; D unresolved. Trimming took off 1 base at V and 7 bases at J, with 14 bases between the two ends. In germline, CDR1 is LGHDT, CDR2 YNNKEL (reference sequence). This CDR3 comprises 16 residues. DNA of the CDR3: TGTGCCAGCAGCCAAGGAGGGTTCTCGATCAATTCACCCCTCCACTTT. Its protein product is CASSQGGFSINSPLHF.

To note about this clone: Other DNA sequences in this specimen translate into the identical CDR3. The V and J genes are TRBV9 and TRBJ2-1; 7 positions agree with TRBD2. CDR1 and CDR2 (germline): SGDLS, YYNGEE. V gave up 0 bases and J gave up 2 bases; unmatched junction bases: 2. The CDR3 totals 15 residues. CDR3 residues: CASSVGGSTYNEQFF. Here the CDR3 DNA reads TGTGCCAGCAGCGTAGGCGGGAGCACCTACAATGAGCAGTTCTTC.

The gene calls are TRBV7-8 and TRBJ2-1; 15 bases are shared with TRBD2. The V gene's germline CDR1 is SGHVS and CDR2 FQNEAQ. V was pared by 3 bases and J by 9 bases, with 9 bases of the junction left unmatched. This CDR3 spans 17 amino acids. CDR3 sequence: CASSFTMGLAGGSEQFF. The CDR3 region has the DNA TGTGCCAGCAGCTTTACCATGGGACTAGCGGGAGGAAGTGAGCAGTTCTTC.

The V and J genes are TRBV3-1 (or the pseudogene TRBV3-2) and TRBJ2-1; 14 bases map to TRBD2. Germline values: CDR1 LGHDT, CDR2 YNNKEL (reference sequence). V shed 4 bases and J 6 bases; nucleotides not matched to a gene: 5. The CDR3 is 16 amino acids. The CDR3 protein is CASSPRLAGGPNEQFF. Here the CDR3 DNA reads TGTGCCAGCAGCCCAAGACTAGCGGGAGGGCCCAATGAGCAGTTCTTC.

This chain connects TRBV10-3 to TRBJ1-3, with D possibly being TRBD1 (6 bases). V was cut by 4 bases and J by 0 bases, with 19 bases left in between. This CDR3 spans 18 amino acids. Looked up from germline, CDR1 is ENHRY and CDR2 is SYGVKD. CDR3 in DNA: TGTGCCATCAGTGCTGCGCTGACAGGAACCCACTCTGGAAACACCATATATTTT. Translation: CAISAALTGTHSGNTIYF.

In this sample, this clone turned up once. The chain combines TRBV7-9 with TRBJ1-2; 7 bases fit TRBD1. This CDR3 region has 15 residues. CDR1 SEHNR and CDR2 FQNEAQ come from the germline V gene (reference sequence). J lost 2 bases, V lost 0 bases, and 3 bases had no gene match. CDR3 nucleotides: TGTGCCAGCAGCTTAGCGCAGGGACAGAACTATGGCTACACCTTC. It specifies CASSLAQGQNYGYTF.

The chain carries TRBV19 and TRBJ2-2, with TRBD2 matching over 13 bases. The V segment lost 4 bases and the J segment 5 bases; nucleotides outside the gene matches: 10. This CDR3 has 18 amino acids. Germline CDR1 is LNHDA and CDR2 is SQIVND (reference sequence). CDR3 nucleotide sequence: TGTGCCAGTAGTACTCGGACTAGCGGGAGCGTTTTTACCGGGGAGCTGTTTTTT. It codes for CASSTRTSGSVFTGELFF.

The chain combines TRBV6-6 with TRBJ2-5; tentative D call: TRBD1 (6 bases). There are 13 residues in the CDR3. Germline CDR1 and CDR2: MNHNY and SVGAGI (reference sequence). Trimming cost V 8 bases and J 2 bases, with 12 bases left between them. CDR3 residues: CASVRTEQETQYF. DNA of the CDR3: TGTGCCAGCGTAAGGACAGAACAAGAGACCCAGTACTTC.

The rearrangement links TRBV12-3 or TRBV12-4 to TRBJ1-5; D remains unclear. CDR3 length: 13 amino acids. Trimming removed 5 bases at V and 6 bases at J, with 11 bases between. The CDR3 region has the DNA TGTGCCAGCAGTCCCCACCCAGGTCAGCCCCAGCATTTT. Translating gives CASSPHPGQPQHF.

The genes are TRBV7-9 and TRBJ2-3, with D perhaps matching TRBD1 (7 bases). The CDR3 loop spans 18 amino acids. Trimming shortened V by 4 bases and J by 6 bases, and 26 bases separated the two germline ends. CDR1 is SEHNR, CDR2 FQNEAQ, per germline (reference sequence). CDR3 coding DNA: TGTGCCAGCAGCTCAGCGGGTACGAGACAGGGAGTGGCGGATACGCAGTATTTT. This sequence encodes CASSSAGTRQGVADTQYF. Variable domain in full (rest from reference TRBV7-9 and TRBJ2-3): DTGVSQNPRHKITKRGQNVTFRCDPISEHNRLYWYRQTLGQGPEFLTYFQNEAQLEKSRLLSDRFSAERPKGSFSTLEIQRTEQGDSAMYLCASSSAGTRQGVADTQYFGPGTRLTVL.

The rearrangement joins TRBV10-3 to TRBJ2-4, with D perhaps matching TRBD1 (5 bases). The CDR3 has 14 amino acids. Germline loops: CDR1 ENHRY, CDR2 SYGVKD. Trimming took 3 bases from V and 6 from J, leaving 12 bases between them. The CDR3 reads CAISENSQGNIQYF. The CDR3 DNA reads TGTGCCATCAGTGAAAATTCGCAGGGAAACATTCAGTACTTC.

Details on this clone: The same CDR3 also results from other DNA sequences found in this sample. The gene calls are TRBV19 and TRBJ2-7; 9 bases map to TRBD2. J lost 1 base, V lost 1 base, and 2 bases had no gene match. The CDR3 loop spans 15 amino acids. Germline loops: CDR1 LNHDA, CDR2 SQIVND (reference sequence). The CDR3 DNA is TGTGCCAGTAGTATAGTAGCGGGAGCTTCCTACGAGCAGTACTTC. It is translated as CASSIVAGASYEQYF.

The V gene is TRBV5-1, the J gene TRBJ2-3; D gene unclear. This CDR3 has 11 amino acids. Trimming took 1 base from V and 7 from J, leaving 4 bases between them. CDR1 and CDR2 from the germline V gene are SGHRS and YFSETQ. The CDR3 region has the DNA TGCGCCAGCAGCTTGCAAAATACGCAGTATTTT. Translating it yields CASSLQNTQYF.

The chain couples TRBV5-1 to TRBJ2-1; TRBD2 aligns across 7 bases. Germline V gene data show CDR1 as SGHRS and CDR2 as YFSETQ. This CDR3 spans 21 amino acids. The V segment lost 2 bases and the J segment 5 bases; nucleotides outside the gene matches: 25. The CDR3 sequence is CASSLRLLLSAAGAMHNEQFF. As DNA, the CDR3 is TGCGCCAGCAGCTTACGACTATTGCTCTCAGCGGCGGGAGCTATGCACAATGAGCAGTTCTTC.

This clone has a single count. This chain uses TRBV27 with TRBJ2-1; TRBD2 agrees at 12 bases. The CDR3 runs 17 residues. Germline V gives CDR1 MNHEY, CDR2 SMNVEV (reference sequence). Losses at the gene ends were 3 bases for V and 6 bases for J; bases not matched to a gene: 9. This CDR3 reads CASSFDLAGGIRNEQFF. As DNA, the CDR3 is TGTGCCAGCAGTTTCGACCTAGCGGGAGGGATCCGCAATGAGCAGTTCTTC.

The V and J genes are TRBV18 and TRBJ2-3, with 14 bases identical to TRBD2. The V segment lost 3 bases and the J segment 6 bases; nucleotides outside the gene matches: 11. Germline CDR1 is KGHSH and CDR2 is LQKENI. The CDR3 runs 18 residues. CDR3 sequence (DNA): TGTGCCAGCTCACCGAGACTAGCGGGAGGGCGGACCGTGGATACGCAGTATTTT. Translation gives CASSPRLAGGRTVDTQYF.

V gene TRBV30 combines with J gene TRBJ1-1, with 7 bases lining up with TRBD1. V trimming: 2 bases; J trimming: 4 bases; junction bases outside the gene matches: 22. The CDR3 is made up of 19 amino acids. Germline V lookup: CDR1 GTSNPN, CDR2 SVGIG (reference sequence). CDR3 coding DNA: TGTGCCTGGAGTCGAAGCCGAGGACAGGTACATAGGAAGAGCACTGAAGCTTTCTTT. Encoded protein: CAWSRSRGQVHRKSTEAFF.

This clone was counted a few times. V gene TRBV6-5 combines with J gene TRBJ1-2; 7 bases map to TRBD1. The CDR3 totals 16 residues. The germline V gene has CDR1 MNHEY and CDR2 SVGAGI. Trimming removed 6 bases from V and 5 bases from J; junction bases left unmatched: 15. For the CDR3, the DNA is TGTGCCAGCAGCTACCACCGACGACAGGGACAGTATGGCTACACCTTC. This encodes CASSYHRRQGQYGYTF.